A single sample is the source of the 20 T cell receptor beta chains below, sequenced in a study of CD8 T cells in ankylosing spondylitis. TCRdb itself ran the 5' RACE reads through MiXCR, one entry per CDR3 protein. The sample consists of hundreds of thousands of distinct CDR3 sequences, 20% to 25% of them appearing once. Specimen: blood, either unsorted or a sorted T cell fraction (not recorded which). These receptors all stem from a male donor with ankylosing spondylitis or in good health (not recorded which).

There are a few counts of this clonotype. J is TRBJ2-2 and V is TRBV7-2; 8 bases align to TRBD2. The J segment lost 4 bases and the V segment lost 3 bases, leaving 7 bases of the junction unmatched. The V gene's germline CDR1 is SGHTA and CDR2 FQGNSA. The CDR3 is 16 residues long. The CDR3 reads CASSFPPGGITGELFF. In DNA form, the CDR3 reads TGTGCCAGCAGCTTTCCTCCGGGGGGGATCACCGGGGAGCTGTTTTTT. Full variable domain (remainder filled in from reference TRBV7-2 and TRBJ2-2): GAGVSQSPSNKVTEKGKDVELRCDPISGHTALYWYRQSLGQGLEFLIYFQGNSAPDKSGLPSDRFSAERTGGSVSTLTIQRTQQEDSAVYLCASSFPPGGITGELFFGEGSRLTVL.

This clonotype was seen a few times. This rearrangement joins TRBV4-1 to TRBJ2-7; 9 nucleotides agree with TRBD1. The V and J ends lost 1 base and 5 bases, in that order; junction bases with no gene match: 3. Germline assignment: CDR1 MGHRA and CDR2 YSYEKL. The CDR3 consists of 14 residues. The CDR3: CASSQVNRGHEQYF. In DNA form, the CDR3 reads TGCGCCAGCAGCCAAGTTAACAGGGGGCACGAGCAGTACTTC.

This clonotype was observed a few times. V gene TRBV7-9 combines with J gene TRBJ2-7; TRBD1 is a possible D gene (5 bases). Germline V gives CDR1 SEHNR, CDR2 FQNEAQ (reference sequence). V dropped 1 base and J dropped 10 bases, with 17 bases sitting between them. The CDR3 is 14 amino acids. As DNA, the CDR3 is TGTGCCAGCAGCTTAGTGGACAATTCAGGCTCCCAGTACTTC. As protein: CASSLVDNSGSQYF.

This clonotype was found a few times. The chain is built from TRBV4-1 and TRBJ2-7; D gene uncertain. CDR3 length equals 15 residues. Germline V lookup: CDR1 MGHRA, CDR2 YSYEKL. V lost 4 bases and J lost 0, with 13 bases in between. CDR3: CASSLYHGISYEQYF. The CDR3 DNA is TGCGCCAGCAGCCTATACCACGGTATCTCCTACGAGCAGTACTTC.

This clonotype appeared a few times. The chain is built from TRBV28 and TRBJ1-2; 7 bases fit TRBD1. In germline, CDR1 is MDHEN, CDR2 SYDVKM. CDR3 length: 12 residues. With V trimmed by 10 bases and J by 4 bases, 6 bases remained unmatched. The CDR3 nucleotides read TGTGCCACCGAGGGACAGAGCTATGGCTACACCTTC. This gives the protein CATEGQSYGYTF.

This clonotype has ten or more counts. CDR3 coding DNA: TGTGCCAGCAGCTTAGGGGGAAACACCTACGAGCAGTACTTC. The encoded protein is CASSLGGNTYEQYF. The chain has TRBV7-2 and TRBJ2-7; D not resolved. This CDR3 region has 14 residues. CDR1 and CDR2 from the germline V gene are SGHTA and FQGNSA. V was trimmed by 1 base and J by 2 bases, leaving 9 bases between them.

The chain carries TRBV10-3 and TRBJ2-7, with D perhaps matching TRBD2 (6 bases). The CDR3 has 16 amino acids. Trimming removed 7 bases at V and 0 bases at J, with 19 bases between. Germline CDR1 is ENHRY and CDR2 is SYGVKD. The CDR3 spells CAITGGPGQNSYEQYF. The DNA of the CDR3 is TGTGCCATCACCGGGGGTCCGGGGCAAAACTCCTACGAGCAGTACTTC.

This clonotype was observed a few times. This chain uses TRBV7-9 with TRBJ2-7; no clear D. The CDR3 sequence is 13 residues long. Trimming took off 1 base at V and 5 bases at J, with 9 bases between the two ends. The V gene's germline CDR1 is SEHNR and CDR2 FQNEAQ (reference sequence). CDR3 residues: CASSLVRFHEQYF. CDR3 in DNA: TGTGCCAGCAGCTTAGTCCGGTTCCACGAGCAGTACTTC.

The chain is built from TRBV4-1 and TRBJ2-2; perhaps D is TRBD1 or TRBD2 (5 bases each). V lost 4 bases and J 1 base, leaving 22 bases between the germline ends. The CDR3 has 19 amino acids. In germline, CDR1 is MGHRA, CDR2 YSYEKL. The CDR3 protein is CASSLLRKSGTVNTGELFF. DNA of the CDR3: TGCGCCAGCAGCCTACTAAGAAAATCCGGGACGGTGAACACCGGGGAGCTGTTTTTT.

The rearrangement joins TRBV6-1 to TRBJ1-2; the D gene is possibly TRBD1 (6 bases). Trimming took 6 bases from V and 6 from J, leaving 20 bases between them. CDR1 is MNHNS, CDR2 SASEGT, per germline. CDR3 size: 15 residues. The DNA for the CDR3 is TGTGCCAGCAGGGACTGGGCGGGGGGCGCGCATGGCTACACCTTC. Translation gives CASRDWAGGAHGYTF.

This clonotype showed up just a few times. The V gene is TRBV29-1, the J gene TRBJ2-1; 8 positions match TRBD2. The CDR3 extends over 14 amino acids. Germline CDR1 SQVTM, CDR2 ANQGSEA. V shed 4 bases, J shed 6 bases, and the junction held 8 bases outside the gene matches. The CDR3 is CSVGGRGGTNEQFF. The CDR3 DNA follows: TGCAGCGTTGGAGGTCGGGGGGGGACCAATGAGCAGTTCTTC.

The chain employs TRBV9 and TRBJ2-1, with D perhaps matching TRBD2 (7 bases). Germline loops: CDR1 SGDLS, CDR2 YYNGEE. V lost 2 bases to trimming and J lost 7 bases, with 16 bases between them. This CDR3 has 15 residues. The CDR3: CASSVGGGLLNEQFF. Written as DNA, the CDR3 is TGTGCCAGCAGCGTGGGGGGGGGCCTTTTAAATGAGCAGTTCTTC. Combining the CDR3 with reference TRBV9 and TRBJ2-1 gives the whole variable domain DSGVTQTPKHLITATGQRVTLRCSPRSGDLSVYWYQQSLDQGLQFLIQYYNGEERAKGNILERFSAQQFPDLHSELNLSSLELGDSALYFCASSVGGGLLNEQFFGPGTRLTVL.

The chain joins TRBV5-1 to TRBJ2-1; tentatively, D is TRBD2 (6 bases). From germline, CDR1 is SGHRS and CDR2 YFSETQ. The CDR3 runs 11 residues. V shed 3 bases and J shed 9 bases, with 7 bases lying between them. The CDR3 bases are TGCGCCAGCAGCTGGGGACTTGAGCAGTTCTTC. Protein product: CASSWGLEQFF.

The chain joins TRBV9 to TRBJ2-7, with 9 nucleotides matching TRBD2. Germline V gene data show CDR1 as SGDLS and CDR2 as YYNGEE. V gave up 2 bases and J gave up 4 bases; unmatched junction bases: 7. CDR3 length: 15 residues. This chain's CDR3 is CASSVDSGGLYEQYF. CDR3 bases: TGTGCCAGCAGCGTCGATAGCGGGGGCTTGTACGAGCAGTACTTC.

This clonotype has only a few counts. V and J are TRBV6-4 and TRBJ2-2; D is ambiguous. V was cut by 5 bases and J by 9 bases, with 7 bases left in between. This CDR3 contains 11 residues. Germline CDR1 is MRHNA and CDR2 is SNTAGT. The CDR3 spells CASSHLWELFF. In DNA, the CDR3 is TGTGCCAGCAGTCACCTTTGGGAGCTGTTTTTT.

The chain couples TRBV27 to TRBJ2-7, with D maybe TRBD2 (6 bases). Germline values: CDR1 MNHEY, CDR2 SMNVEV (reference sequence). Trimming shortened V by 5 bases and J by 0 bases, and 14 bases separated the two germline ends. This CDR3 has 15 amino acids. The CDR3 here is CASSKGLASSYEQYF. In DNA, the CDR3 is TGTGCCAGCAGTAAGGGGCTAGCGAGCTCCTACGAGCAGTACTTC.

The rearrangement links TRBV4-1 to TRBJ2-3; D ambiguous. CDR3 length: 15 residues. Trimming shortened V by 1 base and J by 5 bases, and 13 bases separated the two germline ends. The germline V gene encodes CDR1 MGHRA and CDR2 YSYEKL. CDR3 nucleotides: TGCGCCAGCAGCCAAGCGTCGACTTGGGGAGATACGCAGTATTTT. This sequence encodes CASSQASTWGDTQYF.

The chain combines TRBV6-1 with TRBJ2-2; D assignment may be TRBD1 or TRBD2 (5 bases each). The CDR3 is made up of 15 amino acids. CDR1 is MNHNS and CDR2 is SASEGT in the germline V gene. Trimming stripped 2 bases from V and 4 bases from J, with 11 bases between. CDR3 residues: CASSENYGGTGELFF. CDR3 coding DNA: TGTGCCAGCAGTGAAAATTATGGGGGCACCGGGGAGCTGTTTTTT.

The rearrangement joins TRBV9 to TRBJ2-7; 7 bases map to TRBD1. This CDR3 is 16 amino acids long. After removal of 0 bases from V and 0 bases from J, the junction contained 6 bases not matched to a gene. The germline V gene encodes CDR1 SGDLS and CDR2 YYNGEE. In DNA, the CDR3 is TGTGCCAGCAGCGTAGCCGGGACAGCGAACTCCTACGAGCAGTACTTC. The encoded protein is CASSVAGTANSYEQYF.

In its sample, this clonotype was seen a few times. This sequence joins TRBV9 and TRBJ2-2, with TRBD1 identical over 10 bases. This CDR3 comprises 18 residues. J lost 5 bases, V lost 1 base, and 11 bases had no gene match. The V gene's germline CDR1 is SGDLS and CDR2 YYNGEE. The CDR3 loop is CASSVPGGTGAPTGELFF. CDR3 sequence (DNA): TGTGCCAGCAGCGTACCCGGTGGGACAGGGGCCCCAACCGGGGAGCTGTTTTTT.